The next 11 T cell receptor beta chains were all read from a single sample in a study of blood T cell repertoires in COVID-19. Repertoires were generated with immunoSEQ multiplex PCR, while TCRdb's copy carries only in-frame clones and drops some. Altogether under 70,000 clones are present, around 86% being singletons, with the ten largest covering 11%. The sequenced material came from peripheral blood. Source of these receptors: a woman aged 18-29 years with acute or convalescent COVID-19.

The V gene is TRBV19, the J gene TRBJ1-1; D perhaps matches TRBD1 (6 bases). Per the germline V gene, CDR1 is LNHDA and CDR2 is SQIVND (reference sequence). V shed 7 bases and J shed 0 bases, with 18 bases lying between them. The CDR3 is 16 residues long. The CDR3 region is CASTGGVGAMNTEAFF. The CDR3 DNA follows: TGTGCCAGTACGGGGGGCGTGGGTGCCATGAACACTGAAGCTTTCTTT.

The chain has TRBV12-3 or TRBV12-4 and TRBJ2-1, with 8 bases matching TRBD2. V lost 1 base, J lost 11 bases, and 4 bases stayed unmatched. This CDR3 region has 13 residues. The CDR3, as DNA: TGTGCCAGCAGTTTAGTCGGGGGGGGTAAGCAGTTCTTC. This gives the protein CASSLVGGGKQFF.

The chain has TRBV9 and TRBJ2-7, with 7 bases matching TRBD2. Germline V gives CDR1 SGDLS, CDR2 YYNGEE. This CDR3 has 16 amino acids. Trimming cost V 4 bases and J 2 bases; bases outside gene matches: 12. The CDR3 DNA reads as TGTGCCAGCAGCCCACACCTAGCGGCACTTACCTACGAGCAGTACTTC. This translates into CASSPHLAALTYEQYF. Looking up the rest from reference TRBV9 and TRBJ2-7 gives the full variable domain: DSGVTQTPKHLITATGQRVTLRCSPRSGDLSVYWYQQSLDQGLQFLIQYYNGEERAKGNILERFSAQQFPDLHSELNLSSLELGDSALYFCASSPHLAALTYEQYFGPGTRLTVT.

This rearrangement joins TRBV7-2 to TRBJ2-1; 9 bases align to TRBD1. V dropped 5 bases and J dropped 7; count of bases not matched to a gene: 6. Looked up from germline, CDR1 is SGHTA and CDR2 is FQGNSA. The CDR3 consists of 14 residues. CDR3 in amino acids: CASSPGTGWNEQFF. CDR3 bases: TGTGCCAGCAGCCCAGGGACAGGGTGGAATGAGCAGTTCTTC.

This rearrangement joins TRBV6-1 to TRBJ2-5; D perhaps matches TRBD1 (6 bases). CDR3 length equals 15 residues. Trimming shortened V by 3 bases and J by 0 bases, and 11 bases separated the two germline ends. Germline CDR1 reads MNHNS; CDR2 reads SASEGT. CDR3 sequence (DNA): TGTGCCAGCAGTGATCTTGACAGGTACCAAGAGACCCAGTACTTC. This translates into CASSDLDRYQETQYF.

This chain uses TRBV9 with TRBJ2-5; D not certain. Trimming stripped 3 bases from V and 5 bases from J, with 11 bases between. Germline V gene data show CDR1 as SGDLS and CDR2 as YYNGEE. The CDR3 totals 13 residues. The CDR3 here is CASSGQAEETQYF. The CDR3 DNA reads as TGTGCCAGCAGCGGCCAAGCCGAGGAGACCCAGTACTTC.

This clone occurred once. V gene TRBV30 combines with J gene TRBJ2-1, with 16 bases identical to TRBD2. The ends lost 3 bases at V and 9 bases at J; junction bases unmatched: 5. In germline, CDR1 is GTSNPN, CDR2 SVGIG (reference sequence). This CDR3 has 15 residues. The chain's CDR3 is CAWSAGLAGGAEQFF. CDR3 DNA sequence: TGTGCCTGGAGCGCGGGACTAGCGGGAGGGGCTGAGCAGTTCTTC.

This clone was counted only a few times. The chain links TRBV5-1 to TRBJ2-2; 8 positions agree with TRBD2. Losses at the gene ends were 4 bases for V and 6 bases for J; bases not matched to a gene: 8. The CDR3 sequence is 15 residues long. Per germline, CDR1 SGHRS and CDR2 YFSETQ. CDR3 region: CASSPGLVGAGELFF. CDR3 DNA: TGCGCCAGCAGCCCGGGACTAGTTGGCGCCGGGGAGCTGTTTTTT.

This chain uses TRBV23-1 with TRBJ1-4; D is perhaps TRBD1 (5 bases). TRBV23-1 is an ORF, and what it does is uncertain. The CDR3 sequence is 16 residues long. V lost 0 bases, J lost 8 bases, and 16 bases lay in between. CDR3 nucleotide sequence: TGCGCCAGCAGTCAATCTGTAAGGGGACTGCGGGAAAAACTGTTTTTT. Translating gives CASSQSVRGLREKLFF.

The rearrangement links TRBV4-2 to TRBJ2-3; D remains ambiguous. Germline V gene lookup returns CDR1 LGHNA and CDR2 YNFKEQ. V dropped 4 bases and J dropped 0 bases, with 11 bases sitting between them. CDR3 length: 15 residues. The CDR3 DNA reads TGTGCCAGCAGCCCCTCCTTTCCTAGCACAGATACGCAGTATTTT. As protein: CASSPSFPSTDTQYF.

V is TRBV7-6 and J is TRBJ2-2; 7 nucleotides match TRBD1. The V gene's germline CDR1 is SGHVS and CDR2 FNYEAQ. The junction had 6 bases not matched to a gene; V was cut back by 5 bases and J by 3 bases. The CDR3 is 15 residues long. CDR3 sequence (DNA): TGTGCCAGCAGCGACGACAGGGCGGACACCGGGGAGCTGTTTTTT. It codes for CASSDDRADTGELFF.